Described below is a single T cell receptor (beta chain) sequence and its context. Its antigen is still unknown. This may be a read error: a much more frequent sequence differs by one nucleotide. This specimen belongs to a study of T cell repertoires in cytomegalovirus infection. Study in general: Both recently identified HLA-C-restricted and well-studied HLA-B-restricted CMV epitopes were used in the study. CMV infection plus the matching HLA type was flagged by public TCR beta signatures. Study results and limitations: CMV carriers having the relevant HLA were flagged by cumulative public TCR beta family frequency.

MiXCR was run by TCRdb on the reads, yielding one entry per CDR3 protein. Among some 900,000 distinct CDR3 sequences listed, approximately 30% were seen once. Trimming left V 7 bases short and J 6 bases short, with 13 bases between. The CDR3 contains 13 residues. Germline V gives CDR1 MNHEY, CDR2 SVGEGT. The sequencing used cultured CD8+ T cells from PBMCs, collected from culture after CMV antigen stimulation. The chain is built from TRBV6-2 or TRBV6-3 and TRBJ1-5; possible D gene TRBD1, 6 bases. This receptor was identified in a human donor in good health (CMV status not recorded). Some clones in this sample may be carry-over from other donors' samples. The CDR3 here is CASMVSGVQPQHF. The CDR3 nucleotides are TGTGCCAGCATGGTCTCAGGGGTTCAGCCCCAGCATTTT.